This entry concerns a single T cell receptor beta chain. Antigen: not known. The CDR3 consists of 15 residues. Germline V lookup: CDR1 SGHRS, CDR2 YFSETQ. The J segment lost 1 base and the V segment lost 2 bases, leaving 2 bases of the junction unmatched. Healthy donors acted as controls, with matching for age and sex. TEMRA cells were enriched by FACS, while CD8+ and CD4+ T cells were obtained through a negative isolation that was performed magnetically. The sample is drawn from a study of CD8 T cells in Susac syndrome. RNA totalling roughly 0.5 to 1 ug underwent reverse transcription with random hexamers. Across 54 Vbeta and 13 Jbeta, TCR beta CDR3 was amplified with immunoSEQ multiplex PCR. TCRdb analysed the immunoSEQ multiplex PCR reads with MiXCR anew, one entry per CDR3 protein. The sample includes 150,000 to 200,000 distinct CDR3 sequences, around 96% seen only once; the top ten take roughly 0.15%.

Study conclusions and caveats: That the number of individuals in its TCR sequencing and HLA analysis was relatively small was acknowledged by the study.

This chain links TRBV5-1 with TRBJ2-2, with 7 positions matching TRBD1. The clonotype was recovered from a human donor in good health. The sample consisted of CD4+ T cells from PBMCs. The CDR3 bases are TGCGCCAGCAGCTTCCGGACAGGGAACACCGGGGAGCTGTTTTTT. This translates into CASSFRTGNTGELFF.